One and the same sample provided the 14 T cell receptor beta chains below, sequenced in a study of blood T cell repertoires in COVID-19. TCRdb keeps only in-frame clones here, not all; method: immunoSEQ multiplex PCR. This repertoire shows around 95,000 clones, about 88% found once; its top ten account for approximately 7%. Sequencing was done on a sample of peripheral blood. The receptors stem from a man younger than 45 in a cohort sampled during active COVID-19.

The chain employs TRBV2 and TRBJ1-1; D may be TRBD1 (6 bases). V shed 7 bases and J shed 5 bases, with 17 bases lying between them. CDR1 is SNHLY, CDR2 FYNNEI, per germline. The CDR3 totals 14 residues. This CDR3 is CASKYRAVGTEAFF. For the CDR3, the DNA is TGTGCCAGCAAATACAGGGCGGTTGGAACTGAAGCTTTCTTT.

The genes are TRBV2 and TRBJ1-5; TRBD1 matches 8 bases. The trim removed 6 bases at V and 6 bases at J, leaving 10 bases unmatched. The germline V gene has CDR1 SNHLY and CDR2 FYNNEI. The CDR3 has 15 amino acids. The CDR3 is CASRGGQGPSQPQHF. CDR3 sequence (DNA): TGTGCCAGCAGAGGTGGACAGGGCCCTTCTCAGCCCCAGCATTTT.

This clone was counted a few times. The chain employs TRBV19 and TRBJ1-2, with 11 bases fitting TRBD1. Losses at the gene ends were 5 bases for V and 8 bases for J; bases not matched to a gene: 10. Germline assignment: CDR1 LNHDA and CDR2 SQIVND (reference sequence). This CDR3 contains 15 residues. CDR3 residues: CASSGSGQGARGYTF. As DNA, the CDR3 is TGTGCCAGTAGTGGTTCTGGACAGGGGGCGCGGGGCTACACCTTC.

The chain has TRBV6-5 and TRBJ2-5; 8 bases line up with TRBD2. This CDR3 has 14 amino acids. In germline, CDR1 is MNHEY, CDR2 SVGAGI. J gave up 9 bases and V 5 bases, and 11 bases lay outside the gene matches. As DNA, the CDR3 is TGTGCCAGCAGTCTTGAAGCGGGGGTGGTGGCCCAGTACTTC. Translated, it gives CASSLEAGVVAQYF.

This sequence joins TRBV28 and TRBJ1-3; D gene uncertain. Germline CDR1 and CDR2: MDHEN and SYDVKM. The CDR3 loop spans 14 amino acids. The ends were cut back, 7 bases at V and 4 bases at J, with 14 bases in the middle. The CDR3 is CASNQAGTGNTIYF. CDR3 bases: TGTGCCAGCAATCAGGCAGGAACGGGAAACACCATATATTTT.

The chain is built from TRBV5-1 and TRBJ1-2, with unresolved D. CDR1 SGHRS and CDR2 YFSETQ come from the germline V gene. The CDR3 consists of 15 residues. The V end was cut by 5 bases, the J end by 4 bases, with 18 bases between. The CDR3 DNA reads TGCGCCAGCAGTTCTCAGGCCCAGCTAGCCTATGGCTACACCTTC. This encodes CASSSQAQLAYGYTF.

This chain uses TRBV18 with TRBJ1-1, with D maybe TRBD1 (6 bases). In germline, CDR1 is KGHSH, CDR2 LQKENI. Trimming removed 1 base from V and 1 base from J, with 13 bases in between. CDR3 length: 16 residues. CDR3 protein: CASSPRSGGQNTEAFF. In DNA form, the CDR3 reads TGTGCCAGCTCACCACGGAGCGGGGGGCAGAACACTGAAGCTTTCTTT.

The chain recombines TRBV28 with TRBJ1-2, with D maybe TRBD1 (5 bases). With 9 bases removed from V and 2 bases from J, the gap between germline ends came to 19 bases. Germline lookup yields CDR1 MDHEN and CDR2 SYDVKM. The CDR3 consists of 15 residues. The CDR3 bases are TGTGCCAGTGGAAGGACGGCGGGGGGGAACTATGGCTACACCTTC. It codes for CASGRTAGGNYGYTF.

As DNA, the CDR3 is TGTGCCAGCAGCTCGGACTCCGGGGGGGCCCTGGACAATGAGCAGTTCTTC. It encodes CASSSDSGGALDNEQFF. J is TRBJ2-1 and V is TRBV7-9, with TRBD2 matching over 8 bases. The CDR3 spans 17 residues. Germline V gives CDR1 SEHNR, CDR2 FQNEAQ (reference sequence). J was trimmed by 5 bases and V by 4 bases; bases with no gene match: 13.

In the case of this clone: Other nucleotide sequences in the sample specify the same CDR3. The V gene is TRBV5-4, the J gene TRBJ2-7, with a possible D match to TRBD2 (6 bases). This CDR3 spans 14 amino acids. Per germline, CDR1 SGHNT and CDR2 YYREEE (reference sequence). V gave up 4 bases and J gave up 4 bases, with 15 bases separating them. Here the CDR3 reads CASSPSGGSYEQYF. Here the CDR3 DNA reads TGTGCCAGCAGCCCAAGTGGAGGGTCGTACGAGCAGTACTTC.

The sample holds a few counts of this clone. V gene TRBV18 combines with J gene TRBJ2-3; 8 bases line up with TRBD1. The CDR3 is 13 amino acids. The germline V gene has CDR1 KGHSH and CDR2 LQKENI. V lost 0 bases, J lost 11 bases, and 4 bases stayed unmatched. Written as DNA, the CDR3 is TGTGCCAGCTCACCACCTACAGGGGGTGGGCAGTATTTT. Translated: CASSPPTGGGQYF.

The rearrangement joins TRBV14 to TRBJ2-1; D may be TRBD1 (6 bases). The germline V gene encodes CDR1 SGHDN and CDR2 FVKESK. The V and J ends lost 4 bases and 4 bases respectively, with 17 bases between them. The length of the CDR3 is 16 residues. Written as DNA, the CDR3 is TGTGCCAGCAGCCGGCCTCCAGGGGCGTCATACAATGAGCAGTTCTTC. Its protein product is CASSRPPGASYNEQFF.

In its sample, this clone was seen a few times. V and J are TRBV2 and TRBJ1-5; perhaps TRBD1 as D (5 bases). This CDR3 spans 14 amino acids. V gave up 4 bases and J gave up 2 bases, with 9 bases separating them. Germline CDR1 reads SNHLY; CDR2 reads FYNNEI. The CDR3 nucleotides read TGTGCCAGCAGTGCGGGGGGACGCAATCAGCCCCAGCATTTT. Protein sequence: CASSAGGRNQPQHF.

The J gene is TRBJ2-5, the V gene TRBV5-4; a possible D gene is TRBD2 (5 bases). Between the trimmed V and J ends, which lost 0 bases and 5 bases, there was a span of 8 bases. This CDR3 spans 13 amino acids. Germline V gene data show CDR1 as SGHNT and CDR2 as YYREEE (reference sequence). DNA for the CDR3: TGTGCCAGCAGCTTGGAACGGAGGGAGACCCAGTACTTC. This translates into CASSLERRETQYF.